This TCR beta chain was obtained from a study of blood T cell repertoires in COVID-19 (TCRdb year 2020). Notes on the research overall: Samples from collaborators originated in the United States, Italy and Spain and spanned both the acute and convalescent phases of COVID-19. Samples came from the ongoing ImmuneRACE study (first 160 participants) plus 1,254 subjects from 6 global collaborators. A freely available public database, intended as a resource for researchers studying the immune response to SARS-CoV-2, is where the repertoires were released. Deeply sampled blood TCRbeta repertoires from subjects exposed to, actively infected with, or recovered from COVID-19 were included in the dataset. A de-identified subject ID, COVID-19 status, age in years and sex were almost always included in the sample metadata. The material from the prospective study consisted of cDNA or gDNA derived from T cells, B-cell-depleted T cells, or PBMCs. Where HLA class I and class II types were available, the types were taken from metadata supplied by the sample provider, not from assay-based typing. What the work shows at the level of the full study, not this receptor alone: How much clinical and demographic metadata was included differed by source and by participant, and the metadata was provided uncurated.

For this clone: Its specific antigen is unknown. Base qualities are not provided; no much larger clone lies one nucleotide away.

Ends trimmed: V by 5 bases, J by 5 bases; bases unmatched to a gene: 4. The CDR3 measures 14 amino acids from cysteine to phenylalanine. Only CDR3 DNA is held: 42 bases, read in frame from base 1. CDR1 and CDR2, per the germline V gene, are SGHNT and YENEEA. Participants in the prospective study were enrolled through a virtual design, were aged roughly 18 to 100 years, and lived in roughly 25 United States geographic areas. To assign participants to cohorts, the prospective study relied on clinical history that participants themselves reported in a screening survey and a study questionnaire. Recovered participants in ImmuneRACE Cohort 3 were defined by two consecutive negative NP/OP PCR tests, clearance by a healthcare professional, or resolution of symptoms. Each participant in the prospective study had whole blood, serum and a nasopharyngeal or oropharyngeal swab collected by mobile phlebotomists. Prospective study participants could optionally give additional blood draws and questionnaires over an approximately two-month period. Before DNA extraction, blood samples from the prospective study were shipped at room temperature or frozen.

TCRbeta CDR3 regions were amplified from genomic DNA using the immunoSEQ Assay, a bias-controlled multiplex PCR. On the study's bioinformatics: The number of nucleated cells in each sample was estimated by amplification of reference gene primers within the assay. To quantify the absolute abundance of each unique TCRbeta CDR3 rearrangement, sequence reads were collapsed and filtered. For each sample, productive Simpson clonality was calculated by taking the square root of Simpson's diversity index across productive rearrangements. TCRdb retrieved this table from immuneACCESS and kept in-frame rearrangements only. Not all clones are present; in checked studies, unresolved V genes account for under half, and no reason is known for the remainder. That table is the source of V, J and clone size, and D and trimming were worked out from the DNA. The sample table contains 250,000 to 300,000 clones; only one count was recorded for 70% to 90% of them. In total, the top ten clones hold approximately 2% of the sample.

This clonotype was obtained from a woman aged 50 to 60 who had recovered from COVID-19. Recombination joined TRBV11-3 with TRBJ2-1, and TRBD1 aligns with 9 junction nucleotides. The specimen was PBMCs or T cells enriched from blood (not recorded which). The CDR3 reads CASSPRTGDNEQFF. The DNA sequence follows: TGTGCCAGCAGCCCCAGGACAGGGGACAATGAGCAGTTCTTC.